This TCR beta chain was identified in a study of cytomegalovirus exposure and HLA in healthy donors. In the study overall: There were 88 million or so unique TCRs (from HLA-typed donors) in an early data release. The study, taken as a whole, reports: In a later analysis, most CMV-associated TCR beta chains appeared HLA-restricted. Further analysis, carried out later, found HLA-associated TCR beta chains more clonally expanded than equally common other chains.

This clone appeared a few times. Its antigen is as yet unknown. Primers: 60 Vbeta forward and 13 Jbeta reverse. Repertoires were generated with immunoSEQ multiplex PCR, while TCRdb's copy carries only in-frame clones and drops some. The sample lists 95,000 to 150,000 clones, approximately 66% seen once, with under 9.5% in the top ten. The CDR3 sequence is 13 residues long. The germline V and J ends were trimmed by 0 bases and 9 bases, with 9 bases remaining between them. In germline, CDR1 is LNHDA, CDR2 SQIVND (reference sequence). This chain links TRBV19 with TRBJ2-1; TRBD2 is a possible D gene (6 bases). The TCR was taken from a woman aged 40-49 years in good health and CMV-seropositive. The material sequenced was PBMCs. CDR3 in amino acids: CASSIDEGLEQFF. CDR3 DNA: TGTGCCAGTAGTATAGATGAGGGACTTGAGCAGTTCTTC.